Listed below are T cell receptor beta chains from one sample, sequenced in a study of blood T cell repertoires in COVID-19. The protocol was immunoSEQ multiplex PCR, while the TCRdb copy is restricted to in-frame clones and leaves out a portion. The sample has 81,000 or so clones, approximately 85% seen once. Sequencing used peripheral blood. The receptors originated from a man aged 50-59 years with COVID-19, enrolled during active disease. Both conserved end residues are part of each CDR3. A D gene is named only where the DNA matches it firmly. The size of a clone is reported for some rows only, either as once, few or many, or as a class for expanded clones.

j_call | d_call | clone_size | v_call | cdr3_aa | cdr3_nt
TRBJ2-6 | . | . | TRBV7-3 | CASSLSAGGSSGANVLTF | TGTGCCAGCAGCTTATCGGCAGGGGGGAGCTCTGGGGCCAACGTCCTGACTTTC
TRBJ2-1 | TRBD2 | . | TRBV4-1 | CASRGRTSGRYNEQFF | TGCGCCAGCAGGGGAAGGACTAGCGGGCGGTACAATGAGCAGTTCTTC
TRBJ1-5 | . | . | TRBV18 | CASSLKIDQPQHF | TGTGCCAGCTCACTTAAAATCGATCAGCCCCAGCATTTT
TRBJ1-1 | . | . | TRBV6-1 | CASSEALVTSEAFF | TGTGCCAGCAGTGAAGCGCTTGTAACTAGTGAAGCTTTCTTT
TRBJ2-1 | TRBD2 | . | TRBV7-2 | CASSLQAGVRNEQFF | TGTGCCAGCAGCTTACAGGCGGGAGTGCGGAATGAGCAGTTCTTC
TRBJ2-2 | . | . | TRBV19 | CASSISRNTGELFF | TGTGCCAGTAGTATCTCTCGGAACACCGGGGAGCTGTTTTTT
TRBJ1-1 | . | . | TRBV30 | CAWSFDRHTEAFF | TGTGCCTGGAGTTTCGACAGACACACTGAAGCTTTCTTT
TRBJ1-2 | . | few | TRBV6-5 | CASRSGGRNYGYTF | TGTGCCAGCAGGTCCGGAGGCAGGAACTATGGCTACACCTTC
TRBJ2-6 | TRBD1 | once | TRBV28 | CASSSGQGLSGANVLTF | TGTGCCAGCAGTTCAGGACAGGGCCTCTCTGGGGCCAACGTCCTGACTTTC
TRBJ1-4 | TRBD1 | . | TRBV28 | CASSFTGGGEKLFF | TGTGCCAGCAGTTTTACAGGGGGAGGTGAAAAACTGTTTTTT
TRBJ2-2 | TRBD1 | few | TRBV11-3 | CASSLSGQGSGELFF | TGTGCCAGCAGCTTATCGGGACAGGGGTCCGGGGAGCTGTTTTTT
TRBJ1-2 | TRBD1 | . | TRBV9 | CASSPALLPGGSSGYTF | TGTGCCAGCAGCCCTGCCTTACTTCCAGGGGGGTCCTCTGGCTACACCTTC
TRBJ2-2 | TRBD2 | . | TRBV11-3 | CASSLVTSGIGELFF | TGTGCCAGCAGCTTAGTGACTAGCGGGATCGGGGAGCTGTTTTTT
TRBJ2-1 | . | . | TRBV4-2 | CASSPRDLAPNEQFF | TGTGCCAGCAGCCCCCGGGATCTAGCGCCCAATGAGCAGTTCTTC
TRBJ2-7 | TRBD2 | . | TRBV6-5 | CASRGGTVGLEQYF | TGTGCCAGCAGGGGAGGGACGGTAGGGCTCGAGCAGTACTTC
TRBJ2-3 | TRBD2 | . | TRBV7-2 | CASSLLRGGPTDTQYF | TGTGCCAGCAGCTTATTGCGGGGGGGCCCCACAGATACGCAGTATTTT
TRBJ1-2 | . | . | TRBV28 | CASSTIRRRRTQGNYGYTF | TGTGCCAGCAGTACAATCCGCCGCAGACGGACCCAGGGGAACTATGGCTACACCTTC
TRBJ1-4 | . | . | TRBV23-1 | CASSHPVRGEKLFF | TGCGCCAGCAGTCACCCGGTTCGGGGGGAAAAACTGTTTTTT
TRBJ1-4 | . | . | TRBV6-2/TRBV6-3 | CASSDTGSRVGLFF | TGTGCCAGCAGTGATACAGGGAGTCGGGTCGGACTGTTTTTT
TRBJ2-2 | TRBD2 | . | TRBV6-4 | CASSVSAGGPDTGELFF | TGTGCCAGCAGTGTTTCAGCGGGAGGGCCGGACACCGGGGAGCTGTTTTTT
TRBJ1-2 | TRBD1 | . | TRBV2 | CASRGTVDYGYTF | TGTGCCAGCAGAGGGACAGTGGACTATGGCTACACCTTC
TRBJ1-5 | . | . | TRBV2 | CASSLISGWNNQPQHF | TGTGCCAGCAGCCTAATATCGGGTTGGAACAATCAGCCCCAGCATTTT
TRBJ1-6 | TRBD1 | . | TRBV18 | CASSATGGNSPLHF | TGTGCCAGCTCAGCTACAGGGGGGAATTCACCCCTCCACTTT
TRBJ2-1 | TRBD2 | . | TRBV28 | CASSSSGGGHENEQFF | TGTGCCAGCAGTTCTAGCGGGGGCGGGCATGAGAATGAGCAGTTCTTC
TRBJ1-2 | . | . | TRBV28 | CASSGAGGVTYGYTF | TGTGCCAGCAGCGGGGCGGGAGGGGTGACCTATGGCTACACCTTC
TRBJ1-1 | TRBD1 | . | TRBV5-1 | CASSIRDREMNTEAFF | TGCGCCAGCAGCATCCGGGACAGGGAGATGAACACTGAAGCTTTCTTT
TRBJ2-2 | . | few | TRBV6-2/TRBV6-3 | CASSYSSGAGVTGELFF | TGTGCCAGCAGTTACTCGAGTGGAGCGGGCGTCACCGGGGAGCTGTTTTTT
TRBJ1-1 | . | . | TRBV6-5 | CASRRNTEAFF | TGTGCCAGCAGGCGCAACACTGAAGCTTTCTTT
TRBJ1-1 | . | once | TRBV5-1 | CASSSSGGIFTGDTEAFF | TGCGCCAGCAGCTCTTCCGGGGGAATATTTACGGGGGACACTGAAGCTTTCTTT
TRBJ1-1 | TRBD1 | . | TRBV6-6 | CASIKKGTGVGTEAFF | TGTGCCAGCATCAAAAAGGGCACAGGGGTTGGTACTGAAGCTTTCTTT
TRBJ1-2 | TRBD1 | . | TRBV5-1 | CASSLEQGNYGYTF | TGCGCCAGCAGCTTGGAACAGGGGAATTATGGCTACACCTTC
TRBJ2-5 | . | . | TRBV27 | CASSLTGVGQETQYF | TGTGCCAGCAGTTTAACAGGCGTGGGACAAGAGACCCAGTACTTC
TRBJ2-5 | . | . | TRBV3-1/TRBV3-2 | CASSQALMRAETQYF | TGTGCCAGCAGCCAAGCCCTGATGCGGGCAGAGACCCAGTACTTC
TRBJ2-5 | . | . | TRBV11-2 | CASSLGVLRTQYF | TGTGCCAGCAGCTTGGGCGTCCTCCGGACCCAGTACTTC
TRBJ2-2 | . | . | TRBV7-3 | CASSSPRPGELFF | TGTGCCAGCAGCTCCCCGCGGCCCGGGGAGCTGTTTTTT
TRBJ2-5 | TRBD2 | . | TRBV6-5 | CASSRGLAGGETQYF | TGTGCCAGCAGTAGGGGACTAGCGGGAGGAGAGACCCAGTACTTC
TRBJ2-1 | TRBD2 | . | TRBV10-2 | CASRPGRGSYNEQFF | TGCGCCAGCAGACCCGGGAGGGGCTCCTACAATGAGCAGTTCTTC
TRBJ2-6 | . | . | TRBV28 | CASRNPGGANVLTF | TGTGCCAGCAGGAACCCAGGTGGGGCCAACGTCCTGACTTTC
TRBJ1-5 | . | . | TRBV15 | CATSRLTLSNQPQHF | TGTGCCACCAGCAGACTGACACTTAGCAATCAGCCCCAGCATTTT
TRBJ2-7 | . | . | TRBV5-1 | CASSFTDNSYEQYF | TGCGCCAGCAGCTTCACGGACAACTCCTACGAGCAGTACTTC
TRBJ1-1 | TRBD1 | . | TRBV24-1 | CATSDPNRGTAFF | TGTGCCACCAGTGACCCTAACAGGGGGACCGCTTTCTTT
TRBJ2-7 | . | . | TRBV9 | CASSRGGDISYEQYF | TGTGCCAGCAGCCGAGGGGGGGATATCTCCTACGAGCAGTACTTC